This T cell receptor beta chain was recorded in a study of Ad26.COV2.S vaccination and SARS-CoV-2 variants. Turning to the study itself: Donor was one of the participants in the Ad26.COV2.S arm of the COV1001 trial. Study conclusions and caveats: Reported post-vaccination CD8+ and CD4+ T cell responses to spike showed substantial breadth. Across vaccine and placebo recipients, the breadth of non-spike TCRs was similar.

Germline CDR1 reads SNHLY; CDR2 reads FYNNEI. The germline V and J ends were trimmed by 4 bases and 3 bases, with 13 bases remaining between them. There are 14 residues in the CDR3. This clone appeared once. No antigen is known for it. TCRdb keeps only in-frame clones here, not all; method: immunoSEQ multiplex PCR. The table includes about 280,000 clones, over 75% detected once. Treatment indicated: about 20 received Ad26.COV2.S at low or high dose, single or two shots; 5 received placebo; per-sample allocation not given. Collection of the samples took place on day 63 after the first injection of vaccine or placebo. The sample came from a Boston adult aged 18-55 years.

The sequence derives from a person between 18 and 60 years old who received the Ad26.COV2.S COVID-19 vaccine or a placebo. The sequences come from peripheral blood, collected in a trial of Ad26.COV2.S vaccine versus placebo. The V gene is TRBV2, the J gene TRBJ2-7; D might be TRBD2 (5 bases). The CDR3: CASSVEGFDYEQYF. Here the CDR3 DNA reads TGTGCCAGCAGTGTAGAGGGTTTCGACTACGAGCAGTACTTC.